A selection of T cell receptor beta chains follows, all from one sample in a study of blood T cell repertoires in COVID-19. Using immunoSEQ multiplex PCR, the repertoire was profiled, and TCRdb retains in-frame clones only, with some absent. The repertoire consists of about 200,000 clones, with less than 85% occurring once and the leading ten covering 4.5% to 7%. The specimen sequenced was peripheral blood. These TCRs come from a woman in her 70s with acute or convalescent COVID-19. The CDR3 runs from the conserved cysteine through the conserved F or W. D genes are given only for firm matches. Some rows have no size entry. The others give once, few or many, or a class for an expanded clone.

NA	TRBV5-1	TRBJ1-2	13	NA	CASSLGRGDGYTF	TGCGCCAGCAGCTTGGGCAGGGGCGACGGCTACACCTTC
NA	TRBV6-6	TRBJ1-5	16	NA	CASSYGGPRSNQPQHF	TGTGCCAGCAGTTACGGCGGGCCCCGGAGCAATCAGCCCCAGCATTTT
TRBD1	TRBV19	TRBJ1-5	14	NA	CASSIWDRGHLQHF	TGTGCCAGTAGTATCTGGGACAGGGGGCATCTCCAGCATTTT
NA	TRBV5-1	TRBJ2-5	13	NA	CASSAGVQETQYF	TGCGCCAGCAGCGCCGGGGTACAAGAGACCCAGTACTTC
NA	TRBV29-1	TRBJ2-7	15	NA	CSVGPSGAGTYEQYF	TGCAGCGTTGGGCCAAGCGGCGCGGGAACCTACGAGCAGTACTTC
NA	TRBV3-1/TRBV3-2	TRBJ1-5	15	NA	CASSQGANRAQPQHF	TGTGCCAGCAGCCAAGGGGCGAACAGGGCTCAGCCCCAGCATTTT
TRBD2	TRBV2	TRBJ2-5	15	NA	CASSDQLADQETQYF	TGTGCCAGCAGTGACCAACTAGCGGACCAAGAGACCCAGTACTTC
NA	TRBV18	TRBJ1-1	14	NA	CASSVTAVNTEAFF	TGTGCCAGCTCAGTCACAGCTGTGAACACTGAAGCTTTCTTT
NA	TRBV2	TRBJ1-5	13	few	CASNPQSDQPQHF	TGTGCCAGCAATCCGCAGTCCGATCAGCCCCAGCATTTT
NA	TRBV28	TRBJ1-3	15	NA	CANSLWRVSGNTIYF	TGTGCCAACAGTTTATGGAGGGTTTCAGGAAACACCATATATTTT
NA	TRBV25-1	TRBJ2-1	16	NA	CASSERGRLTYNEQFF	TGTGCCAGCAGTGAACGGGGGAGGCTAACCTACAATGAGCAGTTCTTC
NA	TRBV7-2	TRBJ2-1	14	NA	CASSLGSSYNEQFF	TGTGCCAGCAGCTTAGGGAGCTCCTACAATGAGCAGTTCTTC
NA	TRBV6-5	TRBJ2-2	12	NA	CASRPTVGELFF	TGTGCCAGCAGGCCGACAGTCGGGGAGCTGTTTTTT
TRBD1	TRBV5-4	TRBJ1-1	14	NA	CASSARQGVTEAFF	TGTGCCAGCAGCGCCAGACAGGGTGTCACTGAAGCTTTCTTT
NA	TRBV11-2	TRBJ2-1	15	NA	CASSFYGSGGNEQFF	TGTGCCAGCAGCTTCTACGGGAGTGGAGGGAATGAGCAGTTCTTC
NA	TRBV5-1	TRBJ2-2	15	few	CASSSRDTDPGELFF	TGCGCCAGCAGCTCCCGGGACACAGACCCCGGGGAGCTGTTTTTT
NA	TRBV5-1	TRBJ2-3	12	NA	CASSYAGNTQYF	TGCGCCAGCAGCTATGCGGGGAATACGCAGTATTTT
NA	TRBV10-1	TRBJ2-1	12	few	CASSESVTEQFF	TGCGCCAGCAGTGAGTCGGTAACAGAGCAGTTCTTC
NA	TRBV14	TRBJ2-3	16	NA	CASSIRLGSFTDTQYF	TGTGCCAGCAGCATACGACTAGGTTCATTCACAGATACGCAGTATTTT
TRBD2	TRBV9	TRBJ2-3	14	NA	CASNPGLISDTQYF	TGTGCCAGCAACCCGGGACTAATATCAGATACGCAGTATTTT
NA	TRBV5-4	TRBJ1-4	13	few	CASSLRTNEKLFF	TGTGCCAGCAGCTTGCGGACTAATGAAAAACTGTTTTTT
TRBD2	TRBV27	TRBJ2-1	17	NA	CASKLWTRDSARNEQFF	TGTGCCAGCAAATTGTGGACTAGGGACTCCGCGAGGAATGAGCAGTTCTTC
NA	TRBV27	TRBJ2-1	14	NA	CASSSGARGNEQFF	TGTGCCAGCTCCTCCGGGGCTAGGGGGAATGAGCAGTTCTTC
TRBD2	TRBV29-1	TRBJ2-1	15	few	CSVTGTTSSYNEQFF	TGCAGCGTTACCGGGACTACGAGCTCCTACAATGAGCAGTTCTTC
NA	TRBV18	TRBJ2-1	16	NA	CASSAGLPGPYNEQFF	TGTGCCAGCTCAGCGGGACTCCCGGGCCCCTACAATGAGCAGTTCTTC
TRBD1	TRBV10-2	TRBJ2-7	12	many	CASRDRAYEQYF	TGCGCCAGCCGGGACAGGGCCTACGAGCAGTACTTC
NA	TRBV3-1/TRBV3-2	TRBJ2-2	17	NA	CASSPRRGTSNTGELFF	TGTGCCAGCAGCCCACGCCGGGGGACTTCGAACACCGGGGAGCTGTTTTTT
TRBD1	TRBV5-1	TRBJ1-2	14	NA	CASSLGGPQGDYTF	TGCGCCAGCAGCTTGGGGGGGCCGCAGGGGGACTACACCTTC
TRBD1	TRBV30	TRBJ1-4	15	NA	CAWSVRGGAREKLFF	TGTGCCTGGAGTGTACGAGGGGGCGCGCGGGAAAAACTGTTTTTT
NA	TRBV30	TRBJ2-3	12	many	CAWSASTDTQYF	TGTGCCTGGAGTGCCTCTACAGATACGCAGTATTTT
NA	TRBV10-3	TRBJ1-4	14	NA	CAISEARDGEKLFF	TGTGCCATCAGTGAGGCGAGGGATGGGGAAAAACTGTTTTTT
TRBD1	TRBV28	TRBJ1-1	13	once	CASSFLDREKAFF	TGTGCCAGCAGTTTCCTGGACAGGGAAAAAGCTTTCTTT
NA	TRBV4-2	TRBJ1-1	13	few	CASSLTVNTEAFF	TGTGCCAGCAGCCTAACAGTGAACACTGAAGCTTTCTTT
NA	TRBV5-1	TRBJ2-5	13	NA	CASSRGFGETQYF	TGCGCCAGCAGCCGGGGGTTTGGGGAGACCCAGTACTTC
TRBD1	TRBV7-2	TRBJ1-2	15	NA	CASSLPLDRGDGYTF	TGTGCCAGCAGCTTACCCCTGGACAGGGGGGATGGCTACACCTTC
TRBD1	TRBV7-2	TRBJ1-1	16	NA	CASSFRTGLMNTEAFF	TGTGCCAGCAGCTTCCGGACAGGGTTAATGAACACTGAAGCTTTCTTT
NA	TRBV11-1	TRBJ2-4	16	NA	CASSSRDRGAKNIQYF	TGTGCCAGCAGCTCCCGAGATCGGGGAGCCAAAAACATTCAGTACTTC
NA	TRBV18	TRBJ1-3	17	NA	CASSPLLYRDTGNTIYF	TGTGCCAGCTCACCACTTTTGTACAGGGATACTGGAAACACCATATATTTT
TRBD1	TRBV7-9	TRBJ1-3	15	few	CASTLGGTAGNTIYF	TGTGCCAGCACCCTGGGTGGGACAGCTGGAAACACCATATATTTT
NA	TRBV6-6	TRBJ1-1	15	NA	CASSYDGGLNTEAFF	TGTGCCAGCAGTTACGACGGGGGATTGAACACTGAAGCTTTCTTT
TRBD2	TRBV4-2	TRBJ2-3	18	NA	CASSQSDLPSGSGWTQYF	TGTGCCAGCAGCCAAAGCGACCTCCCTAGCGGTAGCGGTTGGACGCAGTATTTT